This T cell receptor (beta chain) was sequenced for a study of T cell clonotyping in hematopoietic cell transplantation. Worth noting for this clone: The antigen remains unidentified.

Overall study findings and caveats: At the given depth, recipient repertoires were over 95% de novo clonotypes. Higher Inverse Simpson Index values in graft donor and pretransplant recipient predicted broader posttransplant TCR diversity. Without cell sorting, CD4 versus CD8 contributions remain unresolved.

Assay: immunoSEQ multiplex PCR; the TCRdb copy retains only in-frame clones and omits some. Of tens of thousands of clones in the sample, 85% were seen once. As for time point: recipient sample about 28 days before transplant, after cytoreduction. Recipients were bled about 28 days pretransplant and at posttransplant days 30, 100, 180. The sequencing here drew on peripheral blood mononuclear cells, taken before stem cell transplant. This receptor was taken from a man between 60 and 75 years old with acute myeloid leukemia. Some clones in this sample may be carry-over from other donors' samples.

In DNA, the CDR3 is TGTGCCAGTAGTCGGACAGAAATCAATCAGCCCCAGCATTTT. This encodes CASSRTEINQPQHF. The chain combines TRBV19 with TRBJ1-5; TRBD1 is a possible D gene (6 bases). The CDR3 has 14 amino acids. Trimming removed 5 bases from V and 3 bases from J, with 11 bases in between. CDR1 and CDR2 from the germline V gene are LNHDA and SQIVND (reference sequence).